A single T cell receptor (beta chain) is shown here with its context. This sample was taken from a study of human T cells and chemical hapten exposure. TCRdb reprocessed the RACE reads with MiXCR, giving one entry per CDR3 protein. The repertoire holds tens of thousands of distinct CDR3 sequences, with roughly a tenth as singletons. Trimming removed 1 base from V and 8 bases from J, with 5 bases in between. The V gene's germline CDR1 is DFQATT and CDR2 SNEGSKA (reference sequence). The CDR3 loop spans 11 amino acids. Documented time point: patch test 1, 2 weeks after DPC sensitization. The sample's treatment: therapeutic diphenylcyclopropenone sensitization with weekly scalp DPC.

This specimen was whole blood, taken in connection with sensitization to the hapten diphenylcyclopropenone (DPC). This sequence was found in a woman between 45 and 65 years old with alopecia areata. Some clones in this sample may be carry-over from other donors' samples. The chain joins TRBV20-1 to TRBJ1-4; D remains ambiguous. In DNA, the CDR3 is TGCAGTGCTAGAGTGGTGGAAAAACTGTTTTTT. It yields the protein CSARVVEKLFF.